This is a list of T cell receptor beta chains from one sample in a study of regulatory T cells in long-lasting Graves disease. One entry per CDR3 protein, called by TCRdb with MiXCR from the multiplex PCR reads. There are around 420,000 distinct CDR3 sequences in the sample; over 12% occur only once, and approximately 8% lies in the top ten. These data also formed part of another study, on T cells in Graves' hyperthyroidism and ophthalmopathy.

The sample in question was peripheral blood mononuclear cells (PBMCs), obtained at new diagnosis, from a patient treated with antithyroid drugs. These receptors came from a woman aged 40 to 55 with Graves disease. CDR3s include the opening cysteine and the closing phenylalanine or tryptophan. The order of the fields is CDR3 protein, CDR3 DNA, D gene, V gene, clone size, J gene. The D gene is left open where the match is weak. Not every row has a clone size; where given, it reads once, few, many or a size class.

CASSFWEGANEQYF | TGTGCCAGCAGCTTCTGGGAGGGAGCCAACGAGCAGTACTTC | TRBD2 | TRBV11-3 | many | TRBJ2-7
CASSQTAEGGDTQYF | TGTGCCAGCAGCCAAACAGCGGAGGGGGGAGATACGCAGTATTTT | NA | TRBV3-1 | NA | TRBJ2-3
CATRRALRGLVDGRKGAGELFF | TGTGCCACCAGACGGGCGTTGAGGGGATTAGTCGACGGGAGGAAGGGAGCCGGGGAGCTGTTTTTT | TRBD2 | TRBV19 | many | TRBJ2-2
CASSHQLWYNEQFF | TGTGCCAGTAGCCATCAACTATGGTACAATGAGCAGTTCTTC | NA | TRBV19 | many | TRBJ2-1
CASSLDPPGDRFF | TGTGCCAGCAGTCTCGACCCTCCTGGAGACAGGTTCTTC | NA | TRBV5-4 | NA | TRBJ2-1
CASSQSRDRVVGVQFF | TGTGCCAGTAGTCAGAGCCGGGACAGGGTGGTCGGAGTGCAGTTCTTC | TRBD1 | TRBV19 | few | TRBJ2-1
CASGLDERAGYTF | TGTGCTAGTGGTTTGGATGAAAGGGCGGGCTACACCTTC | NA | TRBV12-5 | many | TRBJ1-2
CASSPRTGGTDTQYF | TGTGCCAGCAGCCCCAGGACAGGGGGCACAGATACGCAGTATTTT | TRBD1 | TRBV3-1 | many | TRBJ2-3
CASSYEAGDTEAFF | TGTGCCAGCAGCTACGAGGCAGGGGACACTGAAGCTTTCTTT | NA | TRBV11-1 | few | TRBJ1-1
CASSSRTSGRAVYNEQFF | TGTGCCAGCAGTTCTAGGACTAGCGGGAGGGCCGTCTACAATGAGCAGTTCTTC | TRBD2 | TRBV11-2 | many | TRBJ2-1
CASSHTSGRGRLHNEQFF | TGTGCCAGCAGTCATACTAGCGGGAGAGGACGGCTCCACAATGAGCAGTTCTTC | TRBD2 | TRBV28 | many | TRBJ2-1
CASSLSNIGYTF | TGTGCCAGCAGTTTGTCCAATATCGGCTACACCTTC | NA | TRBV28 | many | TRBJ1-2
CASSPVGAFAYEQYF | TGTGCCAGCAGTCCCGTAGGGGCGTTCGCCTACGAGCAGTACTTC | NA | TRBV27 | many | TRBJ2-7
CASSQGAGLLAGGSQSYNEQFF | TGCGCCAGCAGCCAAGGAGCGGGGCTACTAGCGGGAGGGTCCCAATCCTACAATGAGCAGTTCTTC | TRBD2 | TRBV4-1 | few | TRBJ2-1
CASSGTGPYEQYF | TGTGCCAGCAGCGGGACAGGTCCCTACGAGCAGTACTTC | TRBD1 | TRBV6-1 | NA | TRBJ2-7
CASALGGSQETQYF | TGCGCCAGCGCCCTTGGGGGGTCCCAAGAGACCCAGTACTTC | NA | TRBV4-1 | NA | TRBJ2-5